The entry below describes one T cell receptor (beta chain). The antigen is undetermined. This specimen belongs to a study of blood T cells in healthy people across ages. Looking at the study overall: Template switching recovered approximately one barcoded beta molecule for every two T cells.

The trim removed 6 bases at V and 0 bases at J, leaving 3 bases unmatched. The length of the CDR3 is 14 residues. A second PCR, run for about 7 to 11 cycles, used a sample-barcoded 5' primer plus a J-beta primer mix. In TCRdb, the 5' RACE reads were re-called with MiXCR into one record per CDR3 protein. Of some 920,000 distinct CDR3 sequences in the sample, approximately 50% are singletons; the top ten hold 20% to 25%. Isolation recovered at least 6.5 million PBMCs from every sample. Overall study findings and caveats: Higher diversity, along with more naive CD4+ cells, distinguished long-lived donors from aged donors.

Input material: blood. The sequence derives from a woman aged 60-75 years in good health. V usage is TRBV12-3 or TRBV12-4 and J usage is TRBJ2-3; 7 bases line up with TRBD2. CDR3 amino acids: CASRTAGSTDTQYF. CDR3 nucleotides: TGTGCCAGCAGAACAGCGGGAAGCACAGATACGCAGTATTTT.